A single sample is the source of the 3 T cell receptor beta chains below, sequenced in a study of cytomegalovirus exposure and HLA in healthy donors. PCR was performed using 60 Vbeta and 13 Jbeta primers. Repertoires were generated with immunoSEQ multiplex PCR, while TCRdb's copy carries only in-frame clones and drops some. The table lists approximately 160,000 clones, roughly four fifths of them singletons, with 4% to 6% in the top ten. The sequenced sample consisted of PBMCs. The receptor source for this set is a girl aged 10 to 17 in good health and CMV-seropositive.

This clone was seen once. At one boundary the junction diverges from the germline segment, which might be a read error. The chain couples TRBV7-9 to TRBJ2-7; D unresolved. Germline V gives CDR1 SEHNR, CDR2 FQNEAQ (reference sequence). The CDR3 has 12 amino acids. CDR3 sequence reads: CSSSAYSYEQYF. Written as DNA, the CDR3 is TGTTCCAGCAGCGCCTACTCCTACGAGCAGTACTTC.

The chain joins TRBV27 to TRBJ2-7; D possibly corresponds to TRBD2 (6 bases). Germline values: CDR1 MNHEY, CDR2 SMNVEV (reference sequence). The CDR3 loop spans 12 amino acids. V lost 3 bases and J lost 5, with 8 bases in between. CDR3 amino acids: CASSLAGNEQYF. The CDR3 DNA is TGTGCCAGCAGTTTGGCGGGGAACGAGCAGTACTTC.

CDR3 bases: TGTGCTAGTGGTTTGGTACTTTCGAACTCGGGACATACTCCTCTAAGCTCCTACGAGCAGTACTTC. Translating gives CASGLVLSNSGHTPLSSYEQYF. The chain uses TRBV12-5 and TRBJ2-7, with a weak D call TRBD1 (6 bases). The germline gives CDR1 LGHNT, CDR2 FRNRAP. There are 22 residues in the CDR3. Deletions cut 0 bases from V and 0 bases from J, with 30 bases between.